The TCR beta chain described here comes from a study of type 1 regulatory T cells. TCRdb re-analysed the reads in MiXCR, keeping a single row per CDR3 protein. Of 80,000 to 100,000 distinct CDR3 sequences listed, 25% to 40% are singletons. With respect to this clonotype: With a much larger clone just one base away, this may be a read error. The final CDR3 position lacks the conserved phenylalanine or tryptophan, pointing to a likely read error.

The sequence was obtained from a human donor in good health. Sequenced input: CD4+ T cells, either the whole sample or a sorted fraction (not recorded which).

CDR3 sequence reads: CATSDKINEQFL. The CDR3 DNA reads TGTGCCACCAGTGACAAAATTAATGAGCAGTTCCTC. The V gene is TRBV24-1, the J gene TRBJ2-1, with D uncertain. This CDR3 is built from 12 residues. Trimming removed 4 bases at V and 7 bases at J, with 7 bases between. The germline V gene has CDR1 KGHDR and CDR2 SFDVKD.